This T cell receptor (beta chain) comes out of a study of T-cell memory formation after mild COVID-19. Across the study: TCR clustering was largely donor specific.

There are 16 residues in the CDR3. Germline V lookup: CDR1 MNHEY, CDR2 SVGAGI. Trimming removed 3 bases from V and 6 bases from J; junction bases left unmatched: 3. In this sample, this clonotype turned up many times. The antigen remains unidentified. From 5'RACE with constant-segment primers came TCR alpha and TCR beta cDNA libraries that carried sample barcodes and UMIs. TCRdb re-analysed the 5' RACE reads in MiXCR, keeping a single row per CDR3 protein. The repertoire has some 40,000 distinct CDR3 sequences, approximately 6.5% of them found once; the top ten carry roughly 0.8%. Whole-study findings and limits: Memory sampled before infection contained some responding clones, suggesting cross-reactive memory joined. Later expanders leaned CD4+, whereas clones that contracted between day 15 and 85 were balanced CD4/CD8.

The V call is TRBV6-5, the J call TRBJ2-2, with 14 bases matching TRBD2. The sequence was collected from an adult who had mild COVID-19 (a few samples of this study predate the infection). Cell type and time point are not known. Sequences were obtained from PBMCs or a T cell subset sorted from them (not recorded which). This CDR3 is CASSYGGLAGAGELFF. Here the CDR3 DNA reads TGTGCCAGCAGTTATGGGGGACTAGCGGGGGCCGGGGAGCTGTTTTTT.